Below, 10 T cell receptor beta chains from the same sample are listed, as sequenced in a study of blood T cell repertoires in COVID-19. The method was immunoSEQ multiplex PCR; TCRdb's version includes in-frame clones alone and lacks a portion of them. The sample records about 36,000 clones, 70% to 80% being singletons. The sample was peripheral blood. These receptor sequences come from a man in his fifties or sixties with active COVID-19.

CDR3 sequence reads: CASSRQGMNTEAFF. The CDR3, as DNA: TGTGCCAGCAGTAGACAGGGTATGAACACTGAAGCTTTCTTT. The V call is TRBV5-4, the J call TRBJ1-1; 7 bases align to TRBD1. The CDR3 sequence is 14 residues long. V trimming: 5 bases; J trimming: 0 bases; junction bases outside the gene matches: 4. Germline V CDR1 and CDR2: SGHNT, YYREEE (reference sequence).

CDR3 DNA sequence: TGTGCCAGTAGTATTACGGAGGGATGGAGTGGAGGCTACACCTTC. Protein product: CASSITEGWSGGYTF. The chain recombines TRBV19 with TRBJ1-2; D gene unclear. The germline V gene has CDR1 LNHDA and CDR2 SQIVND (reference sequence). The ends were cut back, 3 bases at V and 8 bases at J, with 19 bases in the middle. The CDR3 runs to 15 residues.

A single count supports this clone. V gene TRBV11-2 combines with J gene TRBJ2-7; D may be TRBD2 (6 bases). Per the germline V gene, CDR1 is SGHAT and CDR2 is FQNNGV. CDR3 length: 17 amino acids. Deletions cut 0 bases from V and 1 base from J, with 16 bases between. The DNA for the CDR3 is TGTGCCAGCAGCTTAGATATTTGGGGGGAACAGTCCTACGAGCAGTACTTC. It encodes CASSLDIWGEQSYEQYF.

The chain joins TRBV27 to TRBJ2-7; 8 bases map to TRBD1. V was clipped by 6 bases and J by 6 bases; unmatched bases: 13. CDR1 and CDR2 from the germline V gene are MNHEY and SMNVEV (reference sequence). The CDR3 extends over 15 amino acids. CDR3 loop: CASRPAGGQGGEQYF. Written as DNA, the CDR3 is TGTGCCAGCAGACCCGCCGGTGGACAGGGAGGCGAGCAGTACTTC.

The table lists this clone with a few counts. The J gene is TRBJ1-2, the V gene TRBV6-4, with a weak D call TRBD1 (5 bases). The ends were cut back, 2 bases at V and 3 bases at J, with 7 bases in the middle. Looked up from germline, CDR1 is MRHNA and CDR2 is SNTAGT. The CDR3 contains 13 residues. CDR3 coding DNA: TGTGCCAGCAGTGACAAGGGGTACTATGGCTACACCTTC. It translates to CASSDKGYYGYTF.

This chain joins TRBV25-1 and TRBJ2-1; D possibly corresponds to TRBD2 (6 bases). Trimming shortened V by 2 bases and J by 0 bases, and 17 bases separated the two germline ends. The CDR3 contains 18 residues. From germline, CDR1 is MGHDK and CDR2 SYGVNS. CDR3 in amino acids: CASSEHGGVLSSYNEQFF. The CDR3 nucleotides read TGTGCCAGCAGTGAACACGGAGGGGTCCTAAGCTCCTACAATGAGCAGTTCTTC.

The chain links TRBV6-1 to TRBJ1-2; TRBD1 aligns across 9 bases. The V gene end was trimmed by 10 bases and the J gene end by 5 bases; junction bases not matched to a gene: 8. The CDR3 consists of 13 residues. Germline CDR1 and CDR2: MNHNS and SASEGT. The CDR3 is CAIRPGQGYGYTF. The CDR3 nucleotides read TGTGCCATCCGACCGGGACAGGGTTATGGCTACACCTTC.

This chain's CDR3 is CASSQEPGSNQPQHF. Written as DNA, the CDR3 is TGCGCCAGCAGCCAAGAACCCGGGAGCAATCAGCCCCAGCATTTT. The rearrangement uses TRBV4-3 and TRBJ1-5; no definite D call. Trimming stripped 0 bases from V and 1 base from J, with 7 bases between. There are 15 residues in the CDR3. In germline, CDR1 is LGHNA, CDR2 YSLEER.

In DNA, the CDR3 is TGTGCCAGCAGCGGGCTAGCGGGGAACACCGGGGAGCTGTTTTTT. Its protein product is CASSGLAGNTGELFF. The genes are TRBV9 and TRBJ2-2, with 8 bases that match TRBD2. CDR1 is SGDLS and CDR2 is YYNGEE in the germline V gene. This CDR3 region has 15 residues. Germline trimming cut 3 bases from V and 1 base from J; bases unmatched to any gene: 2.

The V gene is TRBV19, the J gene TRBJ1-1, with 7 bases that match TRBD1. The CDR3 contains 16 residues. V lost 1 base and J lost 5; bases outside the gene matches: 10. Germline assignment: CDR1 LNHDA and CDR2 SQIVND (reference sequence). The CDR3 sequence: CASSIVQGRRGTEAFF. The CDR3 DNA reads TGTGCCAGTAGTATAGTACAGGGGAGGAGGGGAACTGAAGCTTTCTTT.